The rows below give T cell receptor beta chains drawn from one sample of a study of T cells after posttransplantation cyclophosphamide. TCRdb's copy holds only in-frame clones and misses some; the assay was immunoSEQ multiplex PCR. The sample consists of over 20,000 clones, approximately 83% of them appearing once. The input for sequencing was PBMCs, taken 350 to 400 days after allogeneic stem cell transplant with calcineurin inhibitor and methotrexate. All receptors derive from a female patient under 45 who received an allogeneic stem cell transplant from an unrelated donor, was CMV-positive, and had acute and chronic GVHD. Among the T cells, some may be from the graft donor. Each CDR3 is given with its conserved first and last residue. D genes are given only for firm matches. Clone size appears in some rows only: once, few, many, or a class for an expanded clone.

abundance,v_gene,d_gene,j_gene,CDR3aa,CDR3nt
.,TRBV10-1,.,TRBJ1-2,CASSPGSSEYGYTF,TGCGCCAGCAGCCCGGGGTCATCCGAATATGGCTACACCTTC
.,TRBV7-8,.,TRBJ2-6,CASSHRSGSGANVLTF,TGTGCCAGCAGCCACCGTTCGGGCTCTGGGGCCAACGTCCTGACTTTC
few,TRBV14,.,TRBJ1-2,CASSHLGSNYGYTF,TGTGCCAGCAGCCATTTGGGCAGCAACTATGGCTACACCTTC
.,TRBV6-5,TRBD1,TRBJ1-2,CASSYFPDRDKGYTF,TGTGCCAGCAGTTACTTTCCGGACAGGGATAAAGGCTACACCTTC
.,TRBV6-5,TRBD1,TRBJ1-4,CASSQGRDRDEKLFF,TGTGCCAGCAGTCAGGGTAGAGACAGGGACGAAAAACTGTTTTTT
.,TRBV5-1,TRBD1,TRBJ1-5,CASSSGGSQPQHF,TGCGCCAGCAGCTCAGGGGGCTCGCAGCCCCAGCATTTT
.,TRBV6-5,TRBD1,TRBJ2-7,CASSYFRGSSYEQYF,TGTGCCAGCAGTTATTTCAGGGGGAGCTCCTACGAGCAGTACTTC
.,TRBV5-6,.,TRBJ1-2,CASSQGLGGYTF,TGTGCCAGCAGTCAGGGGCTTGGCGGCTACACCTTC
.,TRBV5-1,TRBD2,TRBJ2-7,CASSPRSGSSYEQYF,TGCGCCAGCAGCCCTCGAAGCGGGAGCAGTTACGAGCAGTACTTC
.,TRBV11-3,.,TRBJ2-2,CASSSREENTGELFF,TGTGCCAGCAGCTCCAGGGAGGAGAACACCGGGGAGCTGTTTTTT
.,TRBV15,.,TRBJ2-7,CATSRDGWSDVGQYF,TGTGCCACCAGCAGAGATGGGTGGAGTGATGTAGGACAGTACTTC
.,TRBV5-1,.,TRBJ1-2,CASSLEAFRGYTF,TGCGCCAGCAGCTTGGAGGCCTTCAGGGGCTACACCTTC
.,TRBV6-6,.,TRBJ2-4,CASSLAGLGENIQYF,TGTGCCAGCAGTTTAGCAGGGTTGGGCGAAAACATTCAGTACTTC
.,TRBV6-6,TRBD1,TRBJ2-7,CASSGGQGQFYEQYF,TGTGCCAGCAGTGGGGGACAGGGCCAGTTCTACGAGCAGTACTTC
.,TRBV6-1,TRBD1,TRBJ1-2,CASSQGARGYTF,TGTGCCAGCAGTCAGGGGGCGCGGGGCTACACCTTC
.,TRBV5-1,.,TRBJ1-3,CASRQLGVSGNTIYF,TGCGCCAGCAGACAACTGGGAGTCTCTGGAAACACCATATATTTT
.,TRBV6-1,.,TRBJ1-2,CASSEEGGPRF,TGTGCCAGCAGTGAAGAGGGGGGGCCCCGCTTC
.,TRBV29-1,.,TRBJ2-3,CSYYRTNTDTQYF,TGCAGCTACTACCGAACAAACACAGATACGCAGTATTTT
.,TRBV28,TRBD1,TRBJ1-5,CASSGGQGYQPQHF,TGTGCCAGCAGTGGGGGACAGGGATATCAGCCCCAGCATTTT
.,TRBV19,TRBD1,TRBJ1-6,CASRHRGGDSPLHF,TGTGCCAGTAGACACAGGGGAGGTGATTCACCCCTCCACTTT
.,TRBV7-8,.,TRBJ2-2,CASSLSGGGVTGELFF,TGTGCCAGCAGCTTAAGTGGTGGGGGCGTCACCGGGGAGCTGTTTTTT
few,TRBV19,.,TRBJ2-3,CATQDSVPPDTQYF,TGTGCCACCCAGGACAGCGTACCTCCGGATACGCAGTATTTT
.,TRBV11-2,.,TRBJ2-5,CASSSNKFQETQYF,TGTGCCAGCAGCAGTAACAAATTCCAAGAGACCCAGTACTTC
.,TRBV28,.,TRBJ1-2,CASSSRSGYTF,TGTGCCAGCAGTTCCAGGTCTGGCTACACCTTC
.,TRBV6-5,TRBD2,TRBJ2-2,CASSYSTSGSTGELFF,TGTGCCAGCAGTTACTCGACTAGCGGGAGCACCGGGGAGCTGTTTTTT
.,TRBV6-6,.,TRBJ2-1,CASSYTLVPEQFF,TGTGCCAGCAGTTATACTTTAGTCCCTGAGCAGTTCTTC
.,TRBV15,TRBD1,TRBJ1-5,CATSDRGERWGQPQHF,TGTGCCACCAGCGACAGGGGGGAACGGTGGGGGCAGCCCCAGCATTTT
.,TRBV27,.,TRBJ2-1,CASSLTSGNNEQFF,TGTGCCAGCAGTTTAACCTCCGGGAACAATGAGCAGTTCTTC
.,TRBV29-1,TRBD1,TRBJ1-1,CSVYRGTNTEAFF,TGCAGCGTCTACAGGGGGACGAACACTGAAGCTTTCTTT
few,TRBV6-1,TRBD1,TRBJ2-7,CASRKGQKDSYEQYF,TGTGCCAGCAGAAAGGGACAGAAAGACTCCTACGAGCAGTACTTC
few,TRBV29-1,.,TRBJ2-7,CSVEDTYEQYF,TGCAGCGTTGAAGACACCTACGAGCAGTACTTC
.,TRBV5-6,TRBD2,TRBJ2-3,CASSHGRGTDTQYF,TGTGCCAGCAGCCACGGGAGGGGCACAGATACGCAGTATTTT
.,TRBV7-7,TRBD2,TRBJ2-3,CASSLGTSALDTQYF,TGTGCTAGCAGCTTAGGGACTAGCGCCCTGGATACGCAGTATTTT
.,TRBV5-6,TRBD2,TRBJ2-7,CASRRGNEQYF,TGTGCCAGCCGGCGGGGGAACGAGCAGTACTTC
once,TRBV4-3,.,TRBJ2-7,CASSQNRDGSYEQYF,TGCGCCAGCAGCCAGAACAGGGACGGCTCCTACGAGCAGTACTTC
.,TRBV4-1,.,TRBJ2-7,CASSQEFRYEQYF,TGCGCCAGCAGCCAAGAGTTCAGGTACGAGCAGTACTTC
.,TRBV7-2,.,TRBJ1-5,CASRQAGVQQGPQHF,TGTGCCAGCAGGCAAGCGGGGGTCCAACAGGGGCCCCAGCATTTT
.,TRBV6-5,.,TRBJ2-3,CASSYREAGTDTQYF,TGTGCCAGCAGTTATAGGGAGGCTGGCACAGATACGCAGTATTTT
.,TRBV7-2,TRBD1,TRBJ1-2,CASSLAGDRGLPGGYTF,TGTGCCAGCAGCTTAGCGGGCGACAGGGGGCTTCCGGGTGGCTACACCTTC
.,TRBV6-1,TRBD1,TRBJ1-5,CASSAWTGGNQPQHF,TGTGCCAGCAGTGCCTGGACAGGAGGCAATCAGCCCCAGCATTTT
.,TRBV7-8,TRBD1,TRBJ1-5,CASSQQQGTGQPQHF,TGTGCCAGCAGCCAACAACAGGGGACGGGTCAGCCCCAGCATTTT
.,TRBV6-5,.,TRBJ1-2,CASSHRDYGYTF,TGTGCCAGCAGCCACAGAGACTATGGCTACACCTTC
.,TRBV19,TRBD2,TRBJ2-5,CASSIRGGETQYF,TGTGCCAGTAGTATCCGGGGGGGAGAGACCCAGTACTTC
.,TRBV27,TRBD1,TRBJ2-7,CASSSPGTGAYEQYF,TGTGCCAGCAGTTCACCCGGGACAGGGGCTTACGAGCAGTACTTC
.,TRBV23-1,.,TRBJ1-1,CASQFNTGRRRQVRQTFF,TGCGCCAGCCAATTCAATACAGGAAGGAGAAGACAGGTACGACAAACTTTCTTT
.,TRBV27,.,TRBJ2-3,CASSFQGTTDTQYF,TGTGCCAGCAGTTTCCAGGGGACCACAGATACGCAGTATTTT
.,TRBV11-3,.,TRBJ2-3,CASSSRGGNTDTQYF,TGTGCCAGCAGCTCCCGTGGGGGGAACACAGATACGCAGTATTTT
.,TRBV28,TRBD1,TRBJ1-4,CASSFGQGEEKLFF,TGTGCCAGCAGTTTCGGGCAGGGGGAAGAAAAACTGTTTTTT
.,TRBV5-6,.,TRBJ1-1,CASSQGLTEAFF,TGTGCCAGCAGCCAGGGGCTGACTGAAGCTTTCTTT
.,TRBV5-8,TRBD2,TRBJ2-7,CASSLWVGGVYEQYF,TGTGCCAGCAGCTTGTGGGTCGGGGGGGTGTACGAGCAGTACTTC
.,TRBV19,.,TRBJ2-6,CASSPTGNSGANVLTF,TGTGCCAGTAGTCCTACAGGGAACTCTGGGGCCAACGTCCTGACTTTC
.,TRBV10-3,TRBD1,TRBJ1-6,CASWDRGHSPLHF,TGTGCCAGCTGGGACAGGGGGCATTCACCCCTCCACTTT
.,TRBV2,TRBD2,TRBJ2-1,CASSGTSGRPEQFF,TGTGCCAGCAGTGGGACTAGCGGGAGGCCTGAGCAGTTCTTC
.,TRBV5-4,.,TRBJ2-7,CASSGQYEQYF,TGTGCCAGCTCCGGACAATACGAGCAGTACTTC
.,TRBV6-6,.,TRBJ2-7,CASSYSSGAYEQYF,TGTGCCAGCAGTTACTCGTCAGGGGCCTACGAGCAGTACTTC
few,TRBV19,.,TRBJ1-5,CASRVQGQPQHF,TGTGCCAGTAGGGTACAGGGACAGCCCCAGCATTTT
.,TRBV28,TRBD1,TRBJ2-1,CASSYRGSSYNEQFF,TGTGCCAGCAGTTACAGGGGAAGCTCCTACAATGAGCAGTTCTTC
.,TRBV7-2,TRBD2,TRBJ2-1,CASSSGGDNEQFF,TGTGCCAGCAGCTCCGGGGGGGACAATGAGCAGTTCTTC